These 30 T cell receptor beta chains were sequenced from one sample in a study of neoadjuvant anti-PD-1 for oral cavity cancer. The assay was immunoSEQ multiplex PCR, and TCRdb's table has in-frame clones only and misses some. The table records roughly 15,000 clones, about 59% of them present only once. Here the sequenced sample was PBMCs, taken before nivolumab (anti-PD-1) treatment. These receptors all stem from a person aged 40 to 85 with oral cavity squamous cell carcinoma.

The chain combines TRBV5-1 with TRBJ2-3; TRBD2 agrees at 10 bases. The CDR3 loop spans 18 amino acids. After removal of 0 bases from V and 3 bases from J, the junction contained 10 bases not matched to a gene. Germline CDR1 reads SGHRS; CDR2 reads YFSETQ. CDR3 in DNA: TGCGCCAGCAGCTTGGGTCTGTCTAGCGGGAGTATGACAGATACGCAGTATTTT. This translates into CASSLGLSSGSMTDTQYF.

This chain links TRBV6-5 with TRBJ1-2, with a possible D match to TRBD1 (5 bases). CDR1 and CDR2 (germline): MNHEY, SVGAGI. Trimming took 0 bases from V and 6 from J, leaving 11 bases between them. There are 14 residues in the CDR3. CDR3 sequence: CASSYSPGKDGYTF. The CDR3 coding sequence is TGTGCCAGCAGTTACTCGCCAGGGAAAGATGGCTACACCTTC.

The chain recombines TRBV6-1 with TRBJ2-5, with 8 bases identical to TRBD1. The germline V gene encodes CDR1 MNHNS and CDR2 SASEGT. The CDR3 covers 13 residues. Unmatched junction bases numbered 6, after V lost 8 bases and J lost 4 bases. CDR3 residues: CASRDRGRETQYF. CDR3 nucleotide sequence: TGTGCCAGCCGAGACAGGGGCCGAGAGACCCAGTACTTC.

V and J are TRBV6-5 and TRBJ1-5; 10 positions match TRBD1. Losses at the gene ends were 6 bases for V and 7 bases for J; bases not matched to a gene: 9. Germline assignment: CDR1 MNHEY and CDR2 SVGAGI. The CDR3 contains 15 residues. In DNA, the CDR3 is TGTGCCAGCAGACCCGGGACAGGGGAGCCCCAGCCCCAGCATTTT. This codes for CASRPGTGEPQPQHF.

This clone was counted only a few times. J is TRBJ1-4 and V is TRBV12-5; possibly TRBD1 for D (6 bases). Germline V gene data show CDR1 as LGHNT and CDR2 as FRNRAP. The CDR3 is 13 residues long. V was pared by 1 base and J by 7 bases, with 7 bases between. CDR3 sequence: CASGLAGVEKLFF. CDR3 DNA sequence: TGTGCTAGTGGTTTGGCAGGGGTTGAAAAACTGTTTTTT.

The V call is TRBV6-4, the J call TRBJ1-2; the D is unclear. The germline V gene has CDR1 MRHNA and CDR2 SNTAGT. The CDR3 contains 14 residues. Trimming left V 2 bases short and J 8 bases short, with 15 bases between. CDR3 nucleotides: TGTGCCAGCAGTGACCCCACCGAGGATCGGGGCTACACCTTC. The encoded protein is CASSDPTEDRGYTF.

The chain is built from TRBV11-2 and TRBJ2-7, with D uncertain. The CDR3 length is 12 residues. Deletions cut 4 bases from V and 4 bases from J, with 8 bases between. The germline V gene encodes CDR1 SGHAT and CDR2 FQNNGV. The CDR3 loop reads CASSSPLYEQYF. CDR3 nucleotides: TGTGCCAGCAGCTCTCCCTTGTACGAGCAGTACTTC. The full variable domain, with the rest looked up from reference TRBV11-2 and TRBJ2-7, is EAGVAQSPRYKIIEKRQSVAFWCNPISGHATLYWYQQILGQGPKLLIQFQNNGVVDDSQLPKDRFSAERLKGVDSTLKIQPAKLEDSAVYLCASSSPLYEQYFGPGTRLTVT.

The gene calls are TRBV10-3 and TRBJ2-2; D is uncertain. Germline loops: CDR1 ENHRY, CDR2 SYGVKD. V lost 11 bases and J lost 3, with 4 bases in between. The CDR3 totals 10 residues. CDR3 sequence: CARYTGELFF. CDR3 bases: TGTGCCCGATACACCGGGGAGCTGTTTTTT.

This clone was seen a few times. This rearrangement joins TRBV9 to TRBJ1-6; the match to TRBD1 covers 7 bases. The CDR3 is made up of 18 amino acids. The junction had 12 bases not matched to a gene; V was cut back by 1 base and J by 5 bases. The germline V gene has CDR1 SGDLS and CDR2 YYNGEE. The CDR3 here is CASSVRPGGFQDNSPLHF. DNA for the CDR3: TGTGCCAGCAGCGTAAGGCCAGGGGGATTCCAGGATAATTCACCCCTCCACTTT.

The chain employs TRBV5-4 and TRBJ2-1, with 11 bases matching TRBD2. J lost 0 bases, V lost 4 bases, and 6 bases had no gene match. CDR1 SGHNT and CDR2 YYREEE come from the germline V gene (reference sequence). The CDR3 runs 17 residues. The CDR3 nucleotides read TGTGCCAGCAGCCCCGCCGGGACTAGCGGCTCCTACAATGAGCAGTTCTTC. Its protein product is CASSPAGTSGSYNEQFF. Together with reference TRBV5-4 and TRBJ2-1, the CDR3 gives the full variable domain: ETGVTQSPTHLIKTRGQQVTLRCSSQSGHNTVSWYQQALGQGPQFIFQYYREEENGRGNFPPRFSGLQFPNYSSELNVNALELDDSALYLCASSPAGTSGSYNEQFFGPGTRLTVL.

This clone was observed once. The chain employs TRBV13 and TRBJ2-7, with D maybe TRBD2 (5 bases). Trimming took off 1 base at V and 3 bases at J, with 13 bases between the two ends. The CDR3 sequence is 15 residues long. The germline V gene has CDR1 PRHDT and CDR2 FYEKMQ (reference sequence). DNA of the CDR3: TGTGCCAGCAGCTTAGTTGACGGGGTAGGCTACGAGCAGTACTTC. Protein: CASSLVDGVGYEQYF. Combining the CDR3 with reference TRBV13 and TRBJ2-7 gives the whole variable domain AAGVIQSPRHLIKEKRETATLKCYPIPRHDTVYWYQQGPGQDPQFLISFYEKMQSDKGSIPDRFSAQQFSDYHSELNMSSLELGDSALYFCASSLVDGVGYEQYFGPGTRLTVT.

The chain is built from TRBV4-1 and TRBJ2-7; 12 positions match TRBD2. V was clipped by 2 bases and J by 6 bases; unmatched bases: 8. Germline lookup yields CDR1 MGHRA and CDR2 YSYEKL. The CDR3 totals 16 residues. Here the CDR3 DNA reads TGCGCCAGCAGCCAACCACTAGCGGGAGGAGCTCGCGAGCAGTACTTC. This sequence encodes CASSQPLAGGAREQYF.

The CDR3 here is CASSRQTGEITEAFF. Written as DNA, the CDR3 is TGTGCCAGCAGCCGCCAGACAGGGGAGATCACTGAAGCTTTCTTT. The chain has TRBV5-6 and TRBJ1-1; TRBD1 matches at 8 bases. This CDR3 contains 15 residues. CDR1 SGHDT and CDR2 YYEEEE come from the germline V gene. Trimming at V came to 4 bases and at J to 4 bases, leaving 9 bases not matched to a gene.

The chain links TRBV30 to TRBJ2-2; D ambiguous. Germline assignment: CDR1 GTSNPN and CDR2 SVGIG (reference sequence). The CDR3 sequence is 12 residues long. V lost 3 bases to trimming and J lost 2 bases, with 4 bases between them. This chain's CDR3 is CAWSLNTGELFF. The CDR3 DNA reads as TGTGCCTGGAGCCTTAACACCGGGGAGCTGTTTTTT.

This clone was seen just once. This CDR3 is CASSFYSPDEKLFF. For the CDR3, the DNA is TGTGCCAGCAGCTTTTATAGTCCGGATGAAAAACTGTTTTTT. The chain is built from TRBV7-9 and TRBJ1-4; no definite D call. Germline CDR1 and CDR2: SEHNR and FQNEAQ (reference sequence). There are 14 residues in the CDR3. V shed 3 bases and J shed 6 bases, with 11 bases lying between them.

The chain employs TRBV6-6 and TRBJ1-1; the match to TRBD1 covers 8 bases. After removal of 6 bases from V and 1 base from J, the junction contained 4 bases not matched to a gene. Germline CDR1 reads MNHNY; CDR2 reads SVGAGI (reference sequence). This CDR3 contains 14 residues. This CDR3 is CASSGQGENTEAFF. CDR3 in DNA: TGTGCCAGCAGCGGACAGGGAGAGAACACTGAAGCTTTCTTT.

The chain joins TRBV27 to TRBJ2-5; TRBD1 matches 8 bases. With 4 bases clipped from V and 6 bases from J, the junction kept 10 bases outside the gene matches. CDR3 length equals 15 residues. Germline CDR1 reads MNHEY; CDR2 reads SMNVEV (reference sequence). CDR3 sequence reads: CASSSDRETIKTQYF. In DNA form, the CDR3 reads TGTGCCAGCAGTTCGGACAGGGAAACGATAAAGACCCAGTACTTC.

The chain joins TRBV28 to TRBJ1-5, with 8 bases fitting TRBD1. Trimming at V came to 4 bases and at J to 3 bases, leaving 11 bases not matched to a gene. Per the germline V gene, CDR1 is MDHEN and CDR2 is SYDVKM. There are 17 residues in the CDR3. In DNA, the CDR3 is TGTGCCAGCAGTTCCTTTTGGGGGGACAGGCACAATCAGCCCCAGCATTTT. Protein: CASSSFWGDRHNQPQHF.

This clone was seen more than once but under ten times. This rearrangement joins TRBV7-8 to TRBJ2-3; TRBD1 matches at 8 bases. V lost 5 bases to trimming and J lost 4 bases; unmatched junction nucleotides: 5. Germline values: CDR1 SGHVS, CDR2 FQNEAQ. The CDR3 has 14 residues. CDR3: CASSGTGFSDTQYF. CDR3 in DNA: TGTGCCAGCAGCGGGACAGGTTTTTCAGATACGCAGTATTTT.

The chain recombines TRBV27 with TRBJ2-3, with D tentatively TRBD1 (6 bases). Per germline, CDR1 MNHEY and CDR2 SMNVEV (reference sequence). This CDR3 is 13 amino acids long. V lost 6 bases and J 6 bases, leaving 13 bases between the germline ends. In DNA form, the CDR3 reads TGTGCCAGCAGACAGGGAGTCGGGGATACGCAGTATTTT. Protein product: CASRQGVGDTQYF.

The J gene is TRBJ2-2, the V gene TRBV19; 8 bases are shared with TRBD2. CDR1 and CDR2 (germline): LNHDA, SQIVND (reference sequence). The V and J ends lost 3 bases and 3 bases, in that order; junction bases with no gene match: 6. This CDR3 is built from 16 residues. CDR3 sequence reads: CASSMSGGAYTGELFF. DNA of the CDR3: TGTGCCAGTAGTATGTCCGGGGGGGCGTACACCGGGGAGCTGTTTTTT.

The chain combines TRBV29-1 with TRBJ2-7; D remains unclear. Per the germline V gene, CDR1 is SQVTM and CDR2 is ANQGSEA. Trimming shortened V by 6 bases and J by 2 bases, and 14 bases separated the two germline ends. The CDR3 runs 13 residues. CDR3 DNA sequence: TGCAGCGTCTTGGGTCCTCTGACCTACGAGCAGTACTTC. Its translation is CSVLGPLTYEQYF.

This sequence joins TRBV30 and TRBJ2-1; D uncertain. CDR3 length: 11 amino acids. Germline V gene sequence: CDR1 GTSNPN, CDR2 SVGIG (reference sequence). Trimming cost V 2 bases and J 10 bases, with 9 bases left between them. CDR3 sequence (DNA): TGTGCCTGGAGTCTGGGTGGCGAGCAGTTCTTC. Translated, it gives CAWSLGGEQFF.

A few counts support this clone. V usage is TRBV15 and J usage is TRBJ1-5; weak D call: TRBD1 (5 bases). The V gene's germline CDR1 is LNHNV and CDR2 YYDKDF (reference sequence). This CDR3 comprises 16 residues. Trimming took off 5 bases at V and 3 bases at J, with 17 bases between the two ends. As DNA, the CDR3 is TGTGCCACCAGCGAGGGGTGGGCGGACTACAATCAGCCCCAGCATTTT. This encodes CATSEGWADYNQPQHF.

This chain joins TRBV27 and TRBJ2-2; D is possibly TRBD2 (5 bases). Germline lookup yields CDR1 MNHEY and CDR2 SMNVEV (reference sequence). The CDR3 covers 14 residues. V lost 5 bases, J lost 4 bases, and 11 bases lay in between. The CDR3 reads CASSKLVGTGELFF. DNA of the CDR3: TGTGCCAGCAGTAAACTAGTTGGCACCGGGGAGCTGTTTTTT.

This chain links TRBV6-1 with TRBJ2-6, with D hard to call. Germline V CDR1 and CDR2: MNHNS, SASEGT. V was pared by 7 bases and J by 0 bases, with 7 bases between. This CDR3 is built from 14 residues. The CDR3 coding sequence is TGTGCCAGCACTTGGCTCTCTGGGGCCAACGTCCTGACTTTC. This gives the protein CASTWLSGANVLTF.

This clone was seen once. The chain recombines TRBV10-3 with TRBJ2-1; 8 bases are shared with TRBD2. Germline V lookup: CDR1 ENHRY, CDR2 SYGVKD. Trimming at V came to 4 bases and at J to 5 bases, leaving 1 base not matched to a gene. CDR3 length equals 13 residues. CDR3 DNA sequence: TGTGCCATCAGTGGGACTAGCCACAATGAGCAGTTCTTC. Its translation: CAISGTSHNEQFF.

This clone was seen just once. V and J are TRBV4-1 and TRBJ2-3; TRBD1 matches 12 bases. The CDR3 is 17 residues long. CDR1 is MGHRA and CDR2 is YSYEKL in the germline V gene. After removal of 4 bases from V and 6 bases from J, the junction contained 11 bases not matched to a gene. CDR3 protein: CASSPQGTGGGLDTQYF. The DNA for the CDR3 is TGCGCCAGCAGCCCCCAAGGGACAGGGGGCGGTCTGGATACGCAGTATTTT.

This chain connects TRBV19 to TRBJ1-2; 9 bases agree with TRBD1. Germline V lookup: CDR1 LNHDA, CDR2 SQIVND (reference sequence). Unmatched junction bases numbered 5, after V lost 1 base and J lost 5 bases. This CDR3 region has 15 residues. CDR3 region: CASSIASTGGYGYTF. Here the CDR3 DNA reads TGTGCCAGTAGTATAGCCTCGACAGGGGGGTATGGCTACACCTTC.

This clone was picked up one time. The chain recombines TRBV5-6 with TRBJ2-5; D not resolved. This CDR3 comprises 11 residues. CDR1 is SGHDT, CDR2 YYEEEE, per germline. Trimming removed 2 bases at V and 5 bases at J, with 4 bases between. CDR3 nucleotide sequence: TGTGCCAGCAGCTTCCGGGAGACCCAGTACTTC. Amino acids: CASSFRETQYF.